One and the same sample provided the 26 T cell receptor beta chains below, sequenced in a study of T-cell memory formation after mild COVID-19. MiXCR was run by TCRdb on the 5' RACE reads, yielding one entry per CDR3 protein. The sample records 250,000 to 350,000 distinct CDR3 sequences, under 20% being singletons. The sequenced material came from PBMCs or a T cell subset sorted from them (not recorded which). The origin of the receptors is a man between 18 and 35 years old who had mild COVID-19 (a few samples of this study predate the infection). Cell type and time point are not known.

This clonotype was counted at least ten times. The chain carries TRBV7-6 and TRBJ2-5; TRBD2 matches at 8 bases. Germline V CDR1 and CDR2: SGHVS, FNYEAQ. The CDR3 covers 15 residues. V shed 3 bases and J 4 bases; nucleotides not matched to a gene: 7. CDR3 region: CASSFGGGIAETQYF. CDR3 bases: TGTGCCAGCAGCTTTGGCGGGGGGATAGCAGAGACCCAGTACTTC.

The CDR3 region has the DNA TGTGCCAGCAGCTTATACCTCTACGAGCAGTACTTC. This translates into CASSLYLYEQYF. The chain combines TRBV7-2 with TRBJ2-7, with no clear D. This CDR3 has 12 residues. V was clipped by 2 bases and J by 3 bases, with 5 bases between them. Germline lookup yields CDR1 SGHTA and CDR2 FQGNSA. The full variable domain, its missing parts supplied by reference TRBV7-2 and TRBJ2-7, is GAGVSQSPSNKVTEKGKDVELRCDPISGHTALYWYRQSLGQGLEFLIYFQGNSAPDKSGLPSDRFSAERTGGSVSTLTIQRTQQEDSAVYLCASSLYLYEQYFGPGTRLTVT.

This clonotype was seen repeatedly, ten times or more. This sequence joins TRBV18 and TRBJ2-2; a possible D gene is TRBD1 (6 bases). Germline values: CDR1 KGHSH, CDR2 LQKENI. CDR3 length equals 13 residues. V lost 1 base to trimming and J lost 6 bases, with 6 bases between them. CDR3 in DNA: TGTGCCAGCTCACCACAGGGGGCCGGGGAGCTGTTTTTT. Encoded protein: CASSPQGAGELFF.

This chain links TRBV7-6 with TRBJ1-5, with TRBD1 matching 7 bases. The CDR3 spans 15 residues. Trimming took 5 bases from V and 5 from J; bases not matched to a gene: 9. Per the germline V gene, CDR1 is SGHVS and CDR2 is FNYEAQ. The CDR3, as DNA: TGTGCCAGCAGCCCAGGGGGACCACGGGATCAGCCCCAGCATTTT. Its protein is CASSPGGPRDQPQHF. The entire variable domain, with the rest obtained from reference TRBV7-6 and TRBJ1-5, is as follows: GAGVSQSPRYKVTKRGQDVALRCDPISGHVSLYWYRQALGQGPEFLTYFNYEAQQDKSGLPNDRFSAERPEGSISTLTIQRTEQRDSAMYRCASSPGGPRDQPQHFGDGTRLSIL.

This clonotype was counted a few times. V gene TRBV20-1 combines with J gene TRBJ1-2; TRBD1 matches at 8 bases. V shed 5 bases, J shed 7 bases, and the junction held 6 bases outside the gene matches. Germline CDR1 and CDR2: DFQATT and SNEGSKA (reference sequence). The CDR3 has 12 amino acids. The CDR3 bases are TGCAGTGCTTCGGCAGGGGGCGCTGGCTACACCTTC. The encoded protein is CSASAGGAGYTF.

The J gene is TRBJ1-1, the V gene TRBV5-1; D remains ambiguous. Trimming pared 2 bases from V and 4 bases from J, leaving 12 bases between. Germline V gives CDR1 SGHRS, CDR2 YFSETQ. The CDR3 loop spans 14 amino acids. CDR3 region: CASSFGPRVTEAFF. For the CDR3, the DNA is TGCGCCAGCAGCTTCGGTCCCAGAGTCACTGAAGCTTTCTTT. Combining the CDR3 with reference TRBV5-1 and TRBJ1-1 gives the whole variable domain KAGVTQTPRYLIKTRGQQVTLSCSPISGHRSVSWYQQTPGQGLQFLFEYFSETQRNKGNFPGRFSGRQFSNSRSEMNVSTLELGDSALYLCASSFGPRVTEAFFGQGTRLTVV.

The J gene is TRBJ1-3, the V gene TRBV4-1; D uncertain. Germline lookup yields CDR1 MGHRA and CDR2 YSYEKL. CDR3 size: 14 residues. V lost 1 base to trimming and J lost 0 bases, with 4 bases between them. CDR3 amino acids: CASSQAGSGNTIYF. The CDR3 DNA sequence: TGCGCCAGCAGCCAAGCGGGCTCTGGAAACACCATATATTTT.

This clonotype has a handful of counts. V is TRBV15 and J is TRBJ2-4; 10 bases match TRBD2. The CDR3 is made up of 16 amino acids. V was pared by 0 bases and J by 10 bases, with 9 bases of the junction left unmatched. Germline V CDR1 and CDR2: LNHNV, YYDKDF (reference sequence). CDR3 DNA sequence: TGTGCCACCAGCAGAGATCTGGCTAGCGGGGGAGGTATTCAGTACTTC. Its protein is CATSRDLASGGGIQYF. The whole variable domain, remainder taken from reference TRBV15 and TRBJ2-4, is DAMVIQNPRYQVTQFGKPVTLSCSQTLNHNVMYWYQQKSSQAPKLLFHYYDKDFNNEADTPDNFQSRRPNTSFCFLDIRSPGLGDTAMYLCATSRDLASGGGIQYFGAGTRLSVL.

CDR3: CSVETSNTEAFF. CDR3 DNA: TGCAGCGTTGAAACCTCGAACACTGAAGCTTTCTTT. This rearrangement joins TRBV29-1 to TRBJ1-1; D call uncertain. V was trimmed by 2 bases and J by 1 base, leaving 5 bases between them. The germline gives CDR1 SQVTM, CDR2 ANQGSEA. The CDR3 is 12 amino acids. The entire variable domain, with the rest obtained from reference TRBV29-1 and TRBJ1-1, is as follows: SAVISQKPSRDICQRGTSLTIQCQVDSQVTMMFWYRQQPGQSLTLIATANQGSEATYESGFVIDKFPISRPNLTFSTLTVSNMSPEDSSIYLCSVETSNTEAFFGQGTRLTVV.

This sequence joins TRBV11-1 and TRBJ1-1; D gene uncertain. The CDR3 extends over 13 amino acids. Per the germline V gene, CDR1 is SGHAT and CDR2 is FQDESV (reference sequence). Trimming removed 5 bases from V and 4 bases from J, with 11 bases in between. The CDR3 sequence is CASSIGIGTEAFF. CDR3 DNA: TGTGCCAGCAGCATCGGTATTGGCACTGAAGCTTTCTTT.

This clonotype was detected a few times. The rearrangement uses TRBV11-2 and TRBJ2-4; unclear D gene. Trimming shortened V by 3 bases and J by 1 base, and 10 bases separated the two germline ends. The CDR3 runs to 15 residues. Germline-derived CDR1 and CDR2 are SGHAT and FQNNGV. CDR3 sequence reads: CASSFGTNAKNIQYF. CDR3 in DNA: TGTGCCAGCAGCTTCGGAACCAACGCCAAAAACATTCAGTACTTC.

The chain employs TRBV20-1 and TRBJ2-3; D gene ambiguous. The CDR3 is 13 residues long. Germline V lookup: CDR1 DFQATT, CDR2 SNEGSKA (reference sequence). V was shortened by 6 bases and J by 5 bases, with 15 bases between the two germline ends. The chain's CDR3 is CSAQSPTLDTQYF. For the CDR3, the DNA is TGCAGTGCCCAGTCCCCCACTTTAGATACGCAGTATTTT.

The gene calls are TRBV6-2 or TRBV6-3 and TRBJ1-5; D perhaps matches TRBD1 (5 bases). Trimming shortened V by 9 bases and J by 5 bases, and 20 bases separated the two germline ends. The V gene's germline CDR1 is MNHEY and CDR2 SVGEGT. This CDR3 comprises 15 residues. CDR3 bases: TGTGCCAGTCGATACGGGAGGGACGGTGATCAGCCCCAGCATTTT. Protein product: CASRYGRDGDQPQHF.

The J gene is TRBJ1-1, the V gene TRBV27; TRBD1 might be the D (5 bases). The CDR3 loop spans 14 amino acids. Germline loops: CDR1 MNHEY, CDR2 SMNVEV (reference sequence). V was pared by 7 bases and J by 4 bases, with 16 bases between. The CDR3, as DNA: TGTGCCAGCATCAAAAACCCTGGGGGCACTGAAGCTTTCTTT. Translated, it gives CASIKNPGGTEAFF.

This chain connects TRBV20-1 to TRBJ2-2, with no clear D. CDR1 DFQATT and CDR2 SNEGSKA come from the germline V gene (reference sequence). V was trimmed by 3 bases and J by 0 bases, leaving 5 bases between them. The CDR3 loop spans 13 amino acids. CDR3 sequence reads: CSASGPNTGELFF. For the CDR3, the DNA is TGCAGTGCTAGCGGGCCGAACACCGGGGAGCTGTTTTTT.

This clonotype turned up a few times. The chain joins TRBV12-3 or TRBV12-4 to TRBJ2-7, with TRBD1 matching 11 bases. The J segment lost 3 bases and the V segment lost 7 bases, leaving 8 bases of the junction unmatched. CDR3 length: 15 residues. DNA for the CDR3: TGTGCCAGCAATCCTTCCGGGACAGGGGGCTACGAGCAGTACTTC. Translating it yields CASNPSGTGGYEQYF.

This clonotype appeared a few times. The CDR3 DNA reads as TGTGCCAGCAGTTATATGGGGAAAAAAGAGACCCAGTACTTC. Amino acids: CASSYMGKKETQYF. This chain joins TRBV6-5 and TRBJ2-5; D gene ambiguous. V lost 3 bases and J 3 bases, leaving 11 bases between the germline ends. Germline V gene sequence: CDR1 MNHEY, CDR2 SVGAGI. The CDR3 spans 14 residues.

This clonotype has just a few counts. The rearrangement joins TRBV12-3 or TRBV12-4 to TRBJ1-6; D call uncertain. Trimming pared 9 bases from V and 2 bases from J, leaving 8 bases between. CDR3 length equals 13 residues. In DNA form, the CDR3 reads TGTGCCAGTGGGGTCGCCTATAATTCACCCCTCCACTTT. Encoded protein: CASGVAYNSPLHF.

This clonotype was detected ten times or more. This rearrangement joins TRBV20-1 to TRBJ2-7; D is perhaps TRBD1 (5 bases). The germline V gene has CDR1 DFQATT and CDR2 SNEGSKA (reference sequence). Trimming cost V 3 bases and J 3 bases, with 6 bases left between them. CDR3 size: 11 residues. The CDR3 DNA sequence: TGCAGTGCTAGGGACAACTACGAGCAGTACTTC. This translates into CSARDNYEQYF.

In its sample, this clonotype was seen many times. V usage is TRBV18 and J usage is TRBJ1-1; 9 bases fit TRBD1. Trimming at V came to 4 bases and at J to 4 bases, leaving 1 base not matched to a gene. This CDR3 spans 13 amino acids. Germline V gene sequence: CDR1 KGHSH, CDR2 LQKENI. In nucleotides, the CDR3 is TGTGCCAGCTCACTGGACAGGGGCACTGAAGCTTTCTTT. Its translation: CASSLDRGTEAFF.

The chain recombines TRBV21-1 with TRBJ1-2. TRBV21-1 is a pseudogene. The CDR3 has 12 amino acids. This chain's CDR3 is CASSASGDGYTF. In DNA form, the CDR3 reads TGTGCCAGCAGCGCTAGCGGGGATGGCTACACCTTC.

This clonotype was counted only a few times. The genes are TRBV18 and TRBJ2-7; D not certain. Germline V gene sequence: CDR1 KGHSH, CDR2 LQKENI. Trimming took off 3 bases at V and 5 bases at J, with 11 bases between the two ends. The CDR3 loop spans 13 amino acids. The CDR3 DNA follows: TGTGCCAGCTCACCGTCCCATCCCAACGAGCAGTACTTC. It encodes CASSPSHPNEQYF.

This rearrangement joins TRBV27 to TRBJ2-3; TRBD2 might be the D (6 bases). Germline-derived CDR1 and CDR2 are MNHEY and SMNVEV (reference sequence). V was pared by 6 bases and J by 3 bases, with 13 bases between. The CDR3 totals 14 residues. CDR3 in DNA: TGTGCCAGCAGGAAATGGGGGGTAACAGATACGCAGTATTTT. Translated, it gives CASRKWGVTDTQYF.

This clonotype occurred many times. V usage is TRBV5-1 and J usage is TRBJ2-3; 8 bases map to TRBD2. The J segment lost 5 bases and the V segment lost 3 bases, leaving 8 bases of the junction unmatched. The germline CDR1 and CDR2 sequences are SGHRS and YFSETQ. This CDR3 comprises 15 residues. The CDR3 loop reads CASSSSGTRGDTQYF. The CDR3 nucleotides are TGCGCCAGCAGCTCCTCCGGGACTAGGGGAGATACGCAGTATTTT.

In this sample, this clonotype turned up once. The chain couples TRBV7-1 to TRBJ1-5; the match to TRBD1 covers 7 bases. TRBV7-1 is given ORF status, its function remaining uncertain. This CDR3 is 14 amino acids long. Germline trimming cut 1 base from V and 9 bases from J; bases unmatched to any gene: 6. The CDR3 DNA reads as TGTGCCAGCAGCTCAGGAGACAGGGCAAGGCCCCAGCATTTT. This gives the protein CASSSGDRARPQHF.

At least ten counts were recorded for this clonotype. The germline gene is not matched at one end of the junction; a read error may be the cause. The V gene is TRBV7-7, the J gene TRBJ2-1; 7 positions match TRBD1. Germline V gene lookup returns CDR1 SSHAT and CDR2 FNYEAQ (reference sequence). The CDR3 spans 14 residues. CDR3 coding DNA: TGTGCTAGCAGCTTAGGGACAGTGGGTGATGAGCAGTTCTTC. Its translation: CASSLGTVGDEQFF.